The rows below give T cell receptor beta chains drawn from one sample of a study of T cell changes during pregnancy in multiple sclerosis. TCRdb keeps only in-frame clones here, not all; method: immunoSEQ multiplex PCR. The table lists about 67,000 clones, roughly 92% of them singletons. The sample here was peripheral blood, taken in the second trimester of pregnancy. The receptors come from a female donor with multiple sclerosis, enrolled in a pregnancy study. CDR3s include the opening cysteine and the closing phenylalanine or tryptophan.

j_call | v_call | cdr3_aa
TRBJ1-1 | TRBV27 | CASSPPRQGIYTEAFF
TRBJ1-1 | TRBV7-9 | CASSRDTSLGNTEAFF
TRBJ2-6 | TRBV7-8 | CASSLAYKAGANVLTF
TRBJ2-3 | TRBV5-1 | CASSLVFGSGADTQYF
TRBJ2-3 | TRBV19 | CASSKLAGVGGTDTQYF
TRBJ2-7 | TRBV7-9 | CASTLFRELGLETYEQYF
TRBJ2-7 | TRBV5-1 | CASRTGTSDSYEQYF
TRBJ2-1 | TRBV5-1 | CASSWGGTGVREQFF
TRBJ2-5 | TRBV6-8 | CASSSISGTGQTTQYF
TRBJ2-3 | TRBV7-9 | CASSPTSARDTQYF
TRBJ2-7 | TRBV19 | CASSPMTGNEQYF
TRBJ1-1 | TRBV2 | CASSDKKGGVRGTEAFF
TRBJ2-7 | TRBV5-6 | CASSHEGRGGYEQYF
TRBJ2-1 | TRBV7-6 | CASSLQSGRYGGDEQFF
TRBJ2-3 | TRBV5-1 | CASSLDTGEDTQYF
TRBJ2-3 | TRBV19 | CASRSSGGQSTDTQYF
TRBJ2-1 | TRBV7-9 | CASSLGTGFNYNEQFF
TRBJ1-2 | TRBV19 | CASSMRDYGYTF
TRBJ1-1 | TRBV5-5 | CASSAPLTRAEAFF
TRBJ1-5 | TRBV2 | CASKEGRNQPQHF
TRBJ1-6 | TRBV7-3 | CASSPTGGSPLHF
TRBJ2-2 | TRBV28 | CASTPGTSGWFGELFF
TRBJ1-2 | TRBV5-4 | CASSLAYTDYGYTF
TRBJ1-1 | TRBV13 | CASRGTAGTEAFF
TRBJ2-1 | TRBV7-6 | CASSLRGGIRDEQFF
TRBJ1-2 | TRBV4-3 | CASKQEGRDYGYTF
TRBJ1-2 | TRBV19 | CASTDDRLYGYTF
TRBJ1-5 | TRBV2 | CASSYREAEYQPQHF
TRBJ2-4 | TRBV6-5 | CASSYGGHEKNIQYF
TRBJ2-2 | TRBV9 | CASRDDRANTGELFF
TRBJ2-7 | TRBV5-6 | CASSRRGLVYEQYF
TRBJ2-5 | TRBV7-2 | CASSGFQQETQYF
TRBJ2-1 | TRBV7-9 | CASSLGLAGGHEQFF
TRBJ1-2 | TRBV10-3 | CAISVDVNYGYTF
TRBJ1-1 | TRBV25-1 | CASSEYTSRDRDNTEAFF
TRBJ2-1 | TRBV10-3 | CAISESGQSSYNEQFF
TRBJ1-5 | TRBV9 | CASSDRGGNQPQHF
TRBJ1-1 | TRBV5-1 | CASSLRGKYTEAFF
TRBJ2-7 | TRBV7-9 | CASSGGFRDSSYEQYF
TRBJ1-1 | TRBV11-2 | CASSLWTGMNTEAFF
TRBJ2-1 | TRBV18 | CASSPPNTDNEQFF
TRBJ1-2 | TRBV6-1 | CASSEWVTGGAAASYGYTF
TRBJ2-2 | TRBV27 | CASSFDWLSGTGELFF
TRBJ2-4 | TRBV5-5 | CASSYSSGSLAKNIQYF
TRBJ1-1 | TRBV10-3 | CAISQFQGTNTEAFF
TRBJ2-7 | TRBV29-1 | CSVRVHPTGSPFYEQYF
TRBJ2-7 | TRBV27 | CASSFSGQGYSYEQYF
TRBJ1-5 | TRBV5-6 | CASSLVGGDQPQHF
TRBJ1-1 | TRBV7-9 | CASSPPGDFEAFF
TRBJ2-7 | TRBV29-1 | CSVGIASSYEQYF
TRBJ2-3 | TRBV5-4 | CASSLSAGGTDTQYF
TRBJ1-6 | TRBV6-5 | CASSQGFNSPLHF